A single sample gave rise to the 5 T cell receptor beta chains below, sequenced in a study of CD8+ T cells in alopecia areata. Sequencing used cDNA as its template, made by extracting RNA and reverse transcribing it. Produced via immunoSEQ multiplex PCR; TCRdb's table is partial and in-frame only. The data hold roughly 190,000 clones, with roughly 66% observed a single time. Treatment noted: oral pan-JAK inhibitor, 5-10 mg twice daily. Source: CD4+ T cells sorted from blood, taken at week 24, from a patient treated with tofacitinib. Source of these receptors: a human donor with alopecia areata.

This chain links TRBV29-1 with TRBJ1-5; TRBD1 might be the D (6 bases). V gave up 4 bases and J gave up 5 bases, with 12 bases separating them. This CDR3 spans 13 amino acids. The germline V gene has CDR1 SQVTM and CDR2 ANQGSEA. CDR3 coding DNA: TGCAGCGTTGCTACAGGGAGCCATCAGCCCCAGCATTTT. This translates into CSVATGSHQPQHF.

The chain couples TRBV29-1 to TRBJ2-1; possible D gene TRBD1, 5 bases. V lost 7 bases, J lost 7 bases, and 20 bases lay in between. CDR1 is SQVTM and CDR2 is ANQGSEA in the germline V gene. The CDR3 has 14 residues. The CDR3 loop is CSGRQTGRLNEQFF. The CDR3 nucleotides read TGCAGCGGCCGACAGACGGGCAGGCTGAATGAGCAGTTCTTC.

The genes are TRBV29-1 and TRBJ2-3; 8 bases align to TRBD1. The CDR3 length is 14 residues. The V gene end was trimmed by 3 bases and the J gene end by 6 bases; junction bases not matched to a gene: 8. CDR1 SQVTM and CDR2 ANQGSEA come from the germline V gene. CDR3 amino acids: CSVEDRAGMDTQYF. CDR3 DNA sequence: TGCAGCGTTGAGGACAGGGCCGGGATGGATACGCAGTATTTT.

The chain combines TRBV4-1 with TRBJ2-1; the match to TRBD2 covers 13 bases. V was clipped by 4 bases and J by 5 bases; unmatched bases: 2. Looked up from germline, CDR1 is MGHRA and CDR2 is YSYEKL. The CDR3 spans 15 residues. The CDR3 sequence is CASSRGTSGDNEQFF. The DNA for the CDR3 is TGCGCCAGCAGCCGGGGGACTAGCGGGGACAATGAGCAGTTCTTC.

The gene calls are TRBV5-1 and TRBJ2-5; D is perhaps TRBD1 or TRBD2 (5 bases each). Germline CDR1 SGHRS, CDR2 YFSETQ. The CDR3 runs to 15 residues. Trimming left V 0 bases short and J 1 base short, with 10 bases between. CDR3 sequence reads: CASSLGGVVQETQYF. The CDR3 nucleotides read TGCGCCAGCAGCTTGGGAGGGGTAGTCCAAGAGACCCAGTACTTC.